This is a list of T cell receptor beta chains from one sample in a study of beta chain features in type 1 diabetes. The method was immunoSEQ multiplex PCR; TCRdb's version includes in-frame clones alone and lacks a portion of them. The sample contains more than 300,000 clones, about 15% of which appear only once. Sequencing was performed on naive CD4+ T cells from blood. Every receptor here comes from a woman between 18 and 29 years old in good health. Each CDR3 is given with its conserved first and last residue. A D gene is named only where the DNA matches it firmly. A row's size may be missing; if present it is once, few, many or a size class.

v_gene	d_gene	j_gene	abundance	CDR3aa	CDR3nt
TRBV30	TRBD2	TRBJ2-1	few	CAWSVTSGSINEQFF	TGTGCCTGGAGTGTGACTAGCGGGAGTATCAATGAGCAGTTCTTC
TRBV9	.	TRBJ2-5	.	CASSSGQFQETQYF	TGTGCCAGCAGCTCAGGCCAGTTCCAAGAGACCCAGTACTTC
TRBV29-1	.	TRBJ2-3	.	CSVGGRSRPDTQYF	TGCAGCGTCGGAGGACGGTCTCGGCCAGATACGCAGTATTTT
TRBV5-1	.	TRBJ2-1	.	CASTLSGYNEQFF	TGCGCCAGCACCCTTAGCGGTTACAATGAGCAGTTCTTC
TRBV5-1	TRBD1	TRBJ1-4	.	CASSWAQGTGEKLFF	TGCGCCAGCAGCTGGGCACAGGGGACGGGTGAAAAACTGTTTTTT
TRBV5-1	TRBD1	TRBJ1-5	few	CASSLGQGKYQPQHF	TGCGCCAGCAGCCTGGGACAGGGAAAGTATCAGCCCCAGCATTTT
TRBV4-2	TRBD2	TRBJ2-1	.	CASSLIRTSGLYNEQFF	TGTGCCAGCAGCCTTATACGAACTAGCGGGCTTTACAATGAGCAGTTCTTC
TRBV15	.	TRBJ2-1	.	CATSRDNPTASYNEQFF	TGTGCCACCAGCAGAGATAACCCGACAGCCTCCTACAATGAGCAGTTCTTC
TRBV15	.	TRBJ2-7	few	CATSRASSYEQYF	TGTGCCACCAGCAGAGCTAGCTCCTACGAGCAGTACTTC
TRBV19	TRBD1	TRBJ2-7	.	CASSNDQSGTGNYEQYF	TGTGCCAGTAGTAACGATCAATCCGGGACAGGCAACTACGAGCAGTACTTC
TRBV25-1	.	TRBJ1-5	few	CASSGSYSNQPQHF	TGTGCCAGCAGTGGGAGTTATAGCAATCAGCCCCAGCATTTT
TRBV30	TRBD1	TRBJ2-5	.	CAWSQGVNQETQYF	TGTGCCTGGTCACAGGGGGTCAATCAAGAGACCCAGTACTTC
TRBV7-8	TRBD2	TRBJ2-1	.	CASSSLSGRAYYNEQFF	TGTGCCAGCAGTTCCCTGAGCGGGAGGGCCTATTACAATGAGCAGTTCTTC
TRBV30	TRBD1	TRBJ2-3	.	CAWSKTGTGAADTQYF	TGTGCCTGGAGTAAGACCGGGACAGGGGCCGCAGATACGCAGTATTTT